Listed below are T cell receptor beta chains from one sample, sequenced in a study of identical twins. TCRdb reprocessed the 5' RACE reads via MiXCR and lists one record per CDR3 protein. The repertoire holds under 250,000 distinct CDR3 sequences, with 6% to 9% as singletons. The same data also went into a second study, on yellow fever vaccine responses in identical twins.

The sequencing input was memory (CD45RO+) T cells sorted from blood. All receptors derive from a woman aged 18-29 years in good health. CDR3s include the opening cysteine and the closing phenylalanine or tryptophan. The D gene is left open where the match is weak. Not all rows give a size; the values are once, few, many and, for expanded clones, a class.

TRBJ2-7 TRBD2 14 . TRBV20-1 TGCAGTGCTAGCTCTAGCGGGGGGTTTTGGGAGCAGTACTTC CSASSSGGFWEQYF
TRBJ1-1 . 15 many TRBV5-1 TGCGCCAGCAGCTCCACGACAACGGAAAACACTGAAGCTTTCTTT CASSSTTTENTEAFF
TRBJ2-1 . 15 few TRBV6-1 TGTGCCAGCAGTGAAGGGGAGGGGGGAGTCGATGAGCAGTTCTTC CASSEGEGGVDEQFF
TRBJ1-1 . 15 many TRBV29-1 TGCAGCGTGAAAAGAGGGGGGGCGAGGTACACTGAAGCTTTCTTT CSVKRGGARYTEAFF
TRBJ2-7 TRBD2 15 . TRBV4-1 TGCGCCAGCAGCCTAAAGACTAGCGGGAGGTACGAGCAGTACTTC CASSLKTSGRYEQYF
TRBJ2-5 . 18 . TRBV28 TGTGCCAGCAGCCGGGGGCAGGTACAATGGACAGACCAAGAGACCCAGTACTTC CASSRGQVQWTDQETQYF
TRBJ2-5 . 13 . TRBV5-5 TGTGCCAGCAGCTTGGAGGCTCAAGAGACCCAGTACTTC CASSLEAQETQYF
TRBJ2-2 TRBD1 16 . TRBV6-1 TGTGCCAGCAGGAGACAGGGCCCCGGCGACACCGGGGAGCTGTTTTTT CASRRQGPGDTGELFF
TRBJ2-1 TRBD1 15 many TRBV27 TGTGCCAGCAGACCCCTAGGACAGGACTACAATGAGCAGTTCTTC CASRPLGQDYNEQFF
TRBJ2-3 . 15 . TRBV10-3 TGTGCCACCCGTACCAGGGCCTCTAGCACAGATACGCAGTATTTT CATRTRASSTDTQYF
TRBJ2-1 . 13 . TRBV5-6 TGTGCCAGCAGCTTCGATACAAACAATGAGCAGTTCTTC CASSFDTNNEQFF
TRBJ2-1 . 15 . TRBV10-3 TGTGCCATCAGTGAGGACAGGAGCTCCTACAATGAGCAGTTCTTC CAISEDRSSYNEQFF
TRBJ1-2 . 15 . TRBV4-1 TGCGCCAGCAGCCAAGCGGGCCACTTAACGGGGGGCTACACCTTC CASSQAGHLTGGYTF
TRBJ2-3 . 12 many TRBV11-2 TGTGCCAGCAGCTTATGGGGAGATACGCAGTATTTT CASSLWGDTQYF
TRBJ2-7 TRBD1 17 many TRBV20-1 TGCAGTGCTAGGCCCCGGGACAGGGGGAGCCGCTCCTACGAGCAGTACTTC CSARPRDRGSRSYEQYF
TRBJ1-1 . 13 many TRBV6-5 TGTGCCAGCAGTTACTCGTTGAACACTGAAGCTTTCTTT CASSYSLNTEAFF
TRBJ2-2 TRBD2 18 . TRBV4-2 TGTGCCAGCAGCCAAGCTGGAAGTCTAGCGGGATACACCGGGGAGCTGTTTTTT CASSQAGSLAGYTGELFF
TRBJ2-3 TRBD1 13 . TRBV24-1 TGTGCCTCCGGACAGGGGGATGGAGATACGCAGTATTTT CASGQGDGDTQYF
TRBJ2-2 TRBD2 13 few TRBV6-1 TGTGCCAGCAGAGGGACTAGTATTGGGGAGCTGTTTTTT CASRGTSIGELFF
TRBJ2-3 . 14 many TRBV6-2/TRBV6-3 TGTGCCAGCAGTTACGGGCGGGGCCCAGATACGCAGTATTTT CASSYGRGPDTQYF
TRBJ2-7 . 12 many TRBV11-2 TGTGCCAGCAGCCCAGGACTACGCGAGCAGTACTTC CASSPGLREQYF
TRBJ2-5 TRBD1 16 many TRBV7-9 TGTGCCAGCAGCTGGGGGACAGGGGGCAAGCAAGAGACCCAGTACTTC CASSWGTGGKQETQYF
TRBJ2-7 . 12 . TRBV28 TGTGCCAGCAGCTTCACAGGCACCGAGCAGTACTTC CASSFTGTEQYF
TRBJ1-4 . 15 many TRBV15 TGTGCCACCAGCAGAGATCTGGGGGCTGGAGAAAAACTGTTTTTT CATSRDLGAGEKLFF
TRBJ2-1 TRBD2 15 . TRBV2 TGTGCCAGCAGGGGGGGACTAGCGGGTCTCAATGAGCAGTTCTTC CASRGGLAGLNEQFF
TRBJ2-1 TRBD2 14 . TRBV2 TGTGCCAGCAGGGTATTGGGCGGGGGCAATGAGCAGTTCTTC CASRVLGGGNEQFF
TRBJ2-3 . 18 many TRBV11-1 TGTGCCAGCAGCCGAAATTGGGGGCGTTCGGAACGCACAGATACGCAGTATTTT CASSRNWGRSERTDTQYF
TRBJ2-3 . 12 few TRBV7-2 TGTGCCAGCAGCTGGATGACAGATACGCAGTATTTT CASSWMTDTQYF
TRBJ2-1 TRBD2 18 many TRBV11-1 TGTGCCAGCAGCTTAGACTCTAGCGGGAGAGAGGGTTACAATGAGCAGTTCTTC CASSLDSSGREGYNEQFF
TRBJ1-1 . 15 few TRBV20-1 TGCAGTGCTAGAGATCTCGGGGGGCCAAACACTGAAGCTTTCTTT CSARDLGGPNTEAFF
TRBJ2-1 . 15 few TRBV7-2 TGTGCCAGCATACGGGCCCGGGGCGCTTACAATGAGCAGTTCTTC CASIRARGAYNEQFF
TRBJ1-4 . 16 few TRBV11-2 TGTGCCAGCAGCGCCCAGTCGGGGGGAACTAATGAAAAACTGTTTTTT CASSAQSGGTNEKLFF
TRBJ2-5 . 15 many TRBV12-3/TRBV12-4 TGTGCCAGCAGTTATAGCGGAGGACGGGAAGAGACCCAGTACTTC CASSYSGGREETQYF
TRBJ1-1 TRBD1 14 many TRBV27 TGTGCCAGCAGACTGGACAGGTTGAACACTGAAGCTTTCTTT CASRLDRLNTEAFF
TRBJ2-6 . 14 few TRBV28 TGTGCCAGCAGATCAGGGGACGGGGCCAACGTCCTGACTTTC CASRSGDGANVLTF
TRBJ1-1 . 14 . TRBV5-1 TGCGCCAGCAGCTTGTTAAACAAGAACACTGAAGCTTTCTTT CASSLLNKNTEAFF
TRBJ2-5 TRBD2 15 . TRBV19 TGTGCCAGTAGCCCCACTAGCGGGGACCAAGAGACCCAGTACTTC CASSPTSGDQETQYF
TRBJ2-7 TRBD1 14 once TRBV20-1 TGCAGTGCTAGAGCTTGGGACAGGGGTTACGAGCAGTACTTC CSARAWDRGYEQYF
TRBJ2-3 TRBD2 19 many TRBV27 TGTGCCAGCATTCTCGCCCCCCGGACTAGCGGGGGGAAATGGGATACGCAGTATTTT CASILAPRTSGGKWDTQYF
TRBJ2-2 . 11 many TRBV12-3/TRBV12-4 TGTGCCAGCAGTTTGAGGGGGGAGCTGTTTTTT CASSLRGELFF
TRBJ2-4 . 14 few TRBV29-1 TGCAGCGTGACGCACAGTGGTTTGGGAAACATTCAGTACTTC CSVTHSGLGNIQYF
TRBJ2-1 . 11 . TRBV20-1 TGCAGTGCGCGACTAGACAATGAGCAGTTCTTC CSARLDNEQFF
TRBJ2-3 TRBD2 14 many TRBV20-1 TGCAGTGCTAGACCTTCTCCGGGGGGAGATACGCAGTATTTT CSARPSPGGDTQYF
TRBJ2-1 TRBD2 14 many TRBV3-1 TGTGCCAGCAGCCAGGGTGGACTACCGGGGGGGAAGTTCTTC CASSQGGLPGGKFF
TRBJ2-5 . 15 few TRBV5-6 TGTGCCAGCAGCTTCGGGCAGACCAACCAAGAGACCCAGTACTTC CASSFGQTNQETQYF
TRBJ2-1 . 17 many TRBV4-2 TGTGCCAGCAGCCAAACCGTCACTAGTATTTCCTACAATGAGCAGTTCTTC CASSQTVTSISYNEQFF
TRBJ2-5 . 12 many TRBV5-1 TGCGCCAGCAGCTTTAGGCAAGAGACCCAGTACTTC CASSFRQETQYF
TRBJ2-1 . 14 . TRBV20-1 TGCAGTGCTAGTCGGGGCGGGGACCACAATGAGCAGTTCTTC CSASRGGDHNEQFF
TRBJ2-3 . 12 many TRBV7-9 TGTGCCAGCACCCCAACAGGGGATACGCAGTATTTT CASTPTGDTQYF
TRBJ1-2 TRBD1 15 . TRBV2 TGTGCCAGCAGAGGGCGGACAGGATTAGGCTATGGCTACACCTTC CASRGRTGLGYGYTF
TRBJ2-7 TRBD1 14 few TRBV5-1 TGCGCCAGCAGACAGGGACAGTACTCCTACGAGCAGTACTTC CASRQGQYSYEQYF
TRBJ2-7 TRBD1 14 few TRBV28 TGTGCCAGCAGTATTCCGGGACAGGGGTACGAGCAGTACTTC CASSIPGQGYEQYF
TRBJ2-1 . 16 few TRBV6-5 TGTGCCAAGCCGGGACTCGCGAAGAGCTCCTACAATGAGCAGTTCTTC CAKPGLAKSSYNEQFF
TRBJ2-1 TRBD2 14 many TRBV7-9 TGTGCCAGCAGCTCCACTAGCGTCGGCAATGAGCAGTTCTTC CASSSTSVGNEQFF
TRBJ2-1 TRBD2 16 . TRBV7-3 TGTGCCAGCAGCTTTAGCGGGGTGGGGACCTACAATGAGCAGTTCTTC CASSFSGVGTYNEQFF